This T cell receptor (beta chain) was sequenced during a study of cytomegalovirus exposure and HLA in healthy donors. PCR amplification relied on 60 Vbeta primers (plus 13 Jbeta primers). Generated by immunoSEQ multiplex PCR, the TCRdb table keeps only in-frame clones and is missing some. The sample includes approximately 260,000 clones, about 93% seen only once; the top ten take roughly 1.5%. The CDR3 sequence is 14 residues long. Germline V gene lookup returns CDR1 MNHEY and CDR2 SMNVEV (reference sequence). The V segment lost 6 bases and the J segment 4 bases; nucleotides outside the gene matches: 6.

The receptor was derived from a girl aged 2-10 years in good health and CMV-seronegative. The sequencing input was PBMCs. V gene TRBV27 combines with J gene TRBJ1-2, with 9 bases lining up with TRBD1. The CDR3 protein is CASRDRGGVYGYTF. CDR3 sequence (DNA): TGTGCCAGCAGGGACAGGGGAGGAGTCTATGGCTACACCTTC.